Presented here are 23 T cell receptor beta chains from one specimen sequenced in a study of T cell responses to AZD1222 COVID-19 vaccine. The protocol was immunoSEQ multiplex PCR, while the TCRdb copy is restricted to in-frame clones and leaves out a portion. Here the sample spans 100,000 to 150,000 clones, roughly 94% being singletons. The sample here was peripheral blood, taken on day 0 of AZD1222 vaccination. The receptors derive from an adult in good health.

CDR3 sequence: CASSYSKGRVYEQYF. Here the CDR3 DNA reads TGTGCCAGCAGTTACTCGAAGGGACGAGTCTACGAGCAGTACTTC. This rearrangement joins TRBV6-5 to TRBJ2-7; tentatively, D is TRBD1 or TRBD2 (5 bases each). Germline V gene lookup returns CDR1 MNHEY and CDR2 SVGAGI. The V and J ends lost 0 bases and 3 bases respectively, with 12 bases between them. The CDR3 is 15 residues long.

The genes are TRBV11-3 and TRBJ1-1; D remains ambiguous. This CDR3 spans 12 amino acids. CDR1 is SGHNT and CDR2 is YENEEA in the germline V gene. V was shortened by 5 bases and J by 4 bases, with 8 bases between the two germline ends. Written as DNA, the CDR3 is TGTGCCAGCAGCCGGCGTGGCACTGAAGCTTTCTTT. It codes for CASSRRGTEAFF.

The chain couples TRBV27 to TRBJ1-3, with D uncertain. This CDR3 contains 15 residues. V lost 9 bases, J lost 0 bases, and 15 bases lay in between. Germline V gene sequence: CDR1 MNHEY, CDR2 SMNVEV (reference sequence). DNA of the CDR3: TGTGCCAGTTCGTACGCGGGGAGCTCTGGAAACACCATATATTTT. Translated: CASSYAGSSGNTIYF.

The rearrangement links TRBV7-9 to TRBJ1-3; D gene ambiguous. There are 14 residues in the CDR3. Between the trimmed V and J ends, which lost 3 bases and 3 bases, there was a span of 9 bases. Per germline, CDR1 SEHNR and CDR2 FQNEAQ (reference sequence). Here the CDR3 DNA reads TGTGCCAGCAGCTTCGGGGTGGATGGAAACACCATATATTTT. It is translated as CASSFGVDGNTIYF.

The V gene is TRBV19, the J gene TRBJ2-7; a possible D gene is TRBD1 (6 bases). Trimming left V 5 bases short and J 1 base short, with 12 bases between. The CDR3 is 14 residues long. CDR1 is LNHDA, CDR2 SQIVND, per germline (reference sequence). CDR3 region: CASSWAGDSYEQYF. The CDR3 nucleotides are TGTGCCAGTAGTTGGGCAGGGGATTCCTACGAGCAGTACTTC. The full variable domain, rest sourced from reference TRBV19 and TRBJ2-7, is DGGITQSPKYLFRKEGQNVTLSCEQNLNHDAMYWYRQDPGQGLRLIYYSQIVNDFQKGDIAEGYSVSREKKESFPLTVTSAQKNPTAFYLCASSWAGDSYEQYFGPGTRLTVT.

This chain links TRBV28 with TRBJ1-1, with TRBD1 matching over 9 bases. Germline CDR1 reads MDHEN; CDR2 reads SYDVKM. The CDR3 is made up of 14 amino acids. The V and J ends lost 5 bases and 4 bases, in that order; junction bases with no gene match: 5. CDR3 sequence: CASSSPDRGTEAFF. DNA of the CDR3: TGTGCCAGCAGTAGCCCGGACAGGGGCACTGAAGCTTTCTTT.

The rearrangement links TRBV9 to TRBJ1-1; D gene uncertain. Germline loops: CDR1 SGDLS, CDR2 YYNGEE. The V gene lost 4 bases and the J gene lost 1 base, with 11 bases spanning the gap. The CDR3 runs 14 residues. DNA of the CDR3: TGTGCCAGCAGCCCCCAAATGGAGAACACTGAAGCTTTCTTT. Translated, it gives CASSPQMENTEAFF.

V usage is TRBV4-1 and J usage is TRBJ1-5; unclear D gene. From germline, CDR1 is MGHRA and CDR2 YSYEKL. V was shortened by 0 bases and J by 7 bases, with 13 bases between the two germline ends. CDR3 length equals 15 residues. The CDR3 is CASSQEGREGQPQHF. The CDR3 DNA reads TGCGCCAGCAGCCAAGAGGGGAGGGAAGGCCAGCCCCAGCATTTT.

The chain carries TRBV19 and TRBJ1-1; D unresolved. V gave up 5 bases and J gave up 7 bases, with 17 bases separating them. The germline CDR1 and CDR2 sequences are LNHDA and SQIVND (reference sequence). The CDR3 sequence is 14 residues long. CDR3 in DNA: TGTGCCAGTAGTGTGGCACTAACCCTCGGTGAAGCTTTCTTT. As protein: CASSVALTLGEAFF.

The chain couples TRBV6-1 to TRBJ1-3; D is unresolved. V was shortened by 3 bases and J by 8 bases, with 14 bases between the two germline ends. The CDR3 length is 14 residues. Germline CDR1 reads MNHNS; CDR2 reads SASEGT. CDR3 coding DNA: TGTGCCAGCAGTGACGTGACGGTGCGTTACACCATATATTTT. It encodes CASSDVTVRYTIYF.

The chain links TRBV11-2 to TRBJ1-1; possible D gene TRBD1, 5 bases. CDR3 length: 14 amino acids. V was trimmed by 0 bases and J by 3 bases, leaving 8 bases between them. Germline V gene sequence: CDR1 SGHAT, CDR2 FQNNGV. The CDR3 sequence: CASSLDSGDTEAFF. DNA for the CDR3: TGTGCCAGCAGCTTAGATTCGGGGGACACTGAAGCTTTCTTT.

The chain has TRBV6-6 and TRBJ2-7; 9 nucleotides align to TRBD1. CDR1 MNHNY and CDR2 SVGAGI come from the germline V gene (reference sequence). With 7 bases clipped from V and 3 bases from J, the junction kept 7 bases outside the gene matches. The CDR3 sequence is 14 residues long. The CDR3 DNA sequence: TGTGCCAGCACTCCGGGACAGGGTTTCTACGAGCAGTACTTC. Translation gives CASTPGQGFYEQYF.

The rearrangement joins TRBV27 to TRBJ1-4; D is uncertain. CDR3 length equals 13 residues. Germline V gene sequence: CDR1 MNHEY, CDR2 SMNVEV (reference sequence). Trimming removed 3 bases at V and 11 bases at J, with 13 bases between. This chain's CDR3 is CASSLSQGGKLFF. For the CDR3, the DNA is TGTGCCAGCAGTTTGTCACAAGGAGGGAAACTGTTTTTT. Combining the CDR3 with reference TRBV27 and TRBJ1-4 gives the whole variable domain EAQVTQNPRYLITVTGKKLTVTCSQNMNHEYMSWYRQDPGLGLRQIYYSMNVEVTDKGDVPEGYKVSRKEKRNFPLILESPSPNQTSLYFCASSLSQGGKLFFGSGTQLSVL.

V and J are TRBV30 and TRBJ2-3, with D perhaps given as TRBD1 or TRBD2 (5 bases each). The CDR3 spans 14 residues. V gave up 2 bases and J gave up 3 bases, with 12 bases separating them. The germline CDR1 and CDR2 sequences are GTSNPN and SVGIG (reference sequence). The CDR3 region is CAWSPGPATDTQYF. The CDR3 DNA is TGTGCCTGGAGTCCGGGACCGGCTACAGATACGCAGTATTTT. The full variable domain, completed using reference TRBV30 and TRBJ2-3, is SQTIHQWPATLVQPVGSPLSLECTVEGTSNPNLYWYRQAAGRGLQLLFYSVGIGQISSEVPQNLSASRPQDRQFILSSKKLLLSDSGFYLCAWSPGPATDTQYFGPGTRLTVL.

The chain recombines TRBV30 with TRBJ2-4; weak D call: TRBD2 (5 bases). Germline loops: CDR1 GTSNPN, CDR2 SVGIG (reference sequence). The CDR3 covers 14 residues. Trimming removed 3 bases at V and 3 bases at J, with 12 bases between. CDR3 sequence (DNA): TGTGCCTGGAGGGACTTCCGAAGCAAAAACATTCAGTACTTC. Amino acids: CAWRDFRSKNIQYF.

The chain recombines TRBV28 with TRBJ2-1, with 8 bases aligning to TRBD2. This CDR3 is 15 amino acids long. V shed 4 bases, J shed 5 bases, and the junction held 7 bases outside the gene matches. Germline CDR1 reads MDHEN; CDR2 reads SYDVKM. The chain's CDR3 is CASSSFSGTHNEQFF. Here the CDR3 DNA reads TGTGCCAGCAGTTCATTTAGCGGGACTCACAATGAGCAGTTCTTC.

This clone showed up just once. V gene TRBV7-9 combines with J gene TRBJ2-7, with 16 bases identical to TRBD2. The length of the CDR3 is 16 residues. J lost 4 bases, V lost 5 bases, and 5 bases had no gene match. Germline CDR1 and CDR2: SEHNR and FQNEAQ (reference sequence). The CDR3: CASSPGLAGGLYEQYF. The CDR3 nucleotides are TGTGCCAGCAGCCCGGGACTAGCGGGAGGGCTATACGAGCAGTACTTC. Variable domain in full (rest from reference TRBV7-9 and TRBJ2-7): DTGVSQNPRHKITKRGQNVTFRCDPISEHNRLYWYRQTLGQGPEFLTYFQNEAQLEKSRLLSDRFSAERPKGSFSTLEIQRTEQGDSAMYLCASSPGLAGGLYEQYFGPGTRLTVT.

V usage is TRBV7-9 and J usage is TRBJ2-7; TRBD2 matches 9 bases. The CDR3 has 19 residues. V gave up 5 bases and J gave up 0 bases; unmatched junction bases: 17. CDR1 and CDR2 from the germline V gene are SEHNR and FQNEAQ (reference sequence). The CDR3 region has the DNA TGTGCCAGCAGCGGTTCCCCAGCGGGAGGTCCCAGGAGCTCCTACGAGCAGTACTTC. It encodes CASSGSPAGGPRSSYEQYF.

The chain has TRBV29-1 and TRBJ1-2; D gene ambiguous. Trimming left V 6 bases short and J 8 bases short, with 19 bases between. CDR1 and CDR2 (germline): SQVTM, ANQGSEA. The CDR3 length is 13 residues. CDR3 protein: CSVGGQLREGYTF. In DNA, the CDR3 is TGCAGCGTCGGCGGCCAGTTGAGGGAGGGCTACACCTTC.

The genes are TRBV7-2 and TRBJ2-5; TRBD1 matches at 8 bases. The CDR3 contains 14 residues. The ends lost 4 bases at V and 1 base at J; junction bases unmatched: 2. The germline CDR1 and CDR2 sequences are SGHTA and FQGNSA. The CDR3, as DNA: TGTGCCAGCAGCTCCGACAGGGGCCAAGAGACCCAGTACTTC. This codes for CASSSDRGQETQYF.

This clone was found once. This chain connects TRBV25-1 to TRBJ1-1; TRBD1 aligns across 7 bases. The CDR3 covers 14 residues. Germline values: CDR1 MGHDK, CDR2 SYGVNS. V was clipped by 3 bases and J by 1 base; unmatched bases: 2. CDR3 region: CASSDWDRNTEAFF. CDR3 DNA: TGTGCCAGCAGTGATTGGGACAGGAACACTGAAGCTTTCTTT. The variable domain in full, with the rest retrieved from reference TRBV25-1 and TRBJ1-1, is EADIYQTPRYLVIGTGKKITLECSQTMGHDKMYWYQQDPGMELHLIHYSYGVNSTEKGDLSSESTVSRIRTEHFPLTLESARPSHTSQYLCASSDWDRNTEAFFGQGTRLTVV.

The V gene is TRBV28, the J gene TRBJ2-7, with D possibly matching TRBD2 (6 bases). V was pared by 8 bases and J by 3 bases, with 14 bases between. This CDR3 contains 13 residues. Germline loops: CDR1 MDHEN, CDR2 SYDVKM. Here the CDR3 reads CASSSEGYYEQYF. The CDR3 DNA is TGTGCCAGCTCATCGGAGGGTTACTACGAGCAGTACTTC.

The chain combines TRBV4-2 with TRBJ2-7; D gene uncertain. The CDR3 is made up of 13 amino acids. Germline CDR1 reads LGHNA; CDR2 reads YNFKEQ. The V end was cut by 0 bases, the J end by 3 bases, with 6 bases between. The DNA of the CDR3 is TGTGCCAGCAGCCAAGATAACGGCTACGAGCAGTACTTC. The encoded protein is CASSQDNGYEQYF.